This T cell receptor beta chain was observed in a study of naive and memory T cell subsets. Regarding the study as a whole: In naive cells, over 95% of TCR sequences were seen only once. From naive to CM, EM and EMRA, diversity decreased and Gini increased.

An equimolar mix of two oligonucleotides served as the beta constant-region primer for TRBC1 and TRBC2. Nested alpha and beta constant-region primers with the SP2 primer drove four PCR rounds on ligated cDNA. TCRdb reanalysed the UMI-ligation and nested PCR reads using MiXCR and keeps one entry per CDR3 protein. Here the sample spans some 80,000 distinct CDR3 sequences, 9% being singletons. Regarding this clonotype: Its matching antigen is unknown.

Trimming stripped 2 bases from V and 6 bases from J, with 8 bases between. Germline CDR1 and CDR2: MNHEY and SVGEGT. The CDR3 is 12 residues long. The TCR sequence derives from a human donor in good health. The sample comprised naive CD8+ T cells from blood. The chain employs TRBV6-2 or TRBV6-3 and TRBJ2-7; no clear D. Here the CDR3 reads CASSYERLEQYF. For the CDR3, the DNA is TGTGCCAGCAGTTACGAACGACTCGAGCAGTACTTC.